A selection of T cell receptor beta chains follows, all from one sample in a study of blood T cell repertoires in COVID-19. Assay: immunoSEQ multiplex PCR; the TCRdb copy retains only in-frame clones and omits some. In the table there are under 150,000 clones, approximately 87% of which are singletons. Sequencing was performed on peripheral blood. These receptors originate from a man in his forties or fifties with active COVID-19. CDR3s include the opening cysteine and the closing phenylalanine or tryptophan. A D gene is named only where the DNA matches it firmly. Size is omitted from some rows. Given values are once, few, many or a class for expanded clones.

TRBJ2-7 | TRBV30 | once | TRBD1 | CAWSEDRGFYEQYF | TGTGCCTGGAGCGAGGACAGGGGATTCTACGAGCAGTACTTC
TRBJ2-3 | TRBV2 | NA | NA | CASRDHRALHTDTQYF | TGTGCCAGCAGGGATCACAGGGCCCTCCACACAGATACGCAGTATTTT
TRBJ2-3 | TRBV3-1/TRBV3-2 | NA | NA | CASSQDAGTIAQYF | TGTGCCAGCAGCCAAGACGCGGGTACGATAGCGCAGTATTTT
TRBJ2-3 | TRBV7-2 | once | NA | CASGKDWFVEDTQYF | TGTGCCAGCGGAAAGGACTGGTTTGTGGAAGATACGCAGTATTTT
TRBJ2-5 | TRBV7-9 | NA | NA | CASSPTGYEETQYF | TGTGCCAGCAGCCCAACAGGGTATGAGGAGACCCAGTACTTC
TRBJ2-1 | TRBV5-4 | NA | NA | CASSSSGFGSYNEQFF | TGTGCCAGCAGCTCTTCCGGGTTCGGCTCCTACAATGAGCAGTTCTTC
TRBJ1-2 | TRBV11-2 | NA | NA | CASSLVRASLGYTF | TGTGCCAGCAGCTTAGTGCGGGCCTCGTTAGGCTACACCTTC
TRBJ1-6 | TRBV5-1 | NA | NA | CASSLAGGGANSPLHF | TGCGCCAGCAGCTTGGCGGGAGGGGGGGCTAATTCACCCCTCCACTTT
TRBJ1-4 | TRBV30 | NA | NA | CAWSGHRASEKLFF | TGTGCCTGGAGTGGCCATAGAGCTAGTGAAAAACTGTTTTTT
TRBJ1-1 | TRBV3-1/TRBV3-2 | NA | TRBD1 | CASSQVGTDEAFF | TGTGCCAGCAGCCAGGTGGGGACAGATGAAGCTTTCTTT
TRBJ1-2 | TRBV2 | NA | NA | CASSENRPYGYTF | TGTGCCAGCAGTGAGAACAGGCCCTATGGCTACACCTTC
TRBJ2-7 | TRBV12-5 | NA | TRBD1 | CASGLPGTGVYEQYF | TGTGCTAGTGGTTTACCGGGGACAGGGGTCTACGAGCAGTACTTC
TRBJ1-1 | TRBV19 | NA | TRBD1 | CASSIGYRGSVDTEAFF | TGTGCCAGTAGTATAGGGTACAGGGGTTCTGTCGACACTGAAGCTTTCTTT
TRBJ2-7 | TRBV19 | NA | TRBD1 | CASSVGGQGYEQYF | TGTGCCAGTAGTGTGGGGGGACAGGGGTACGAGCAGTACTTC
TRBJ1-4 | TRBV18 | NA | NA | CASSPTGKLELFF | TGTGCCAGCTCACCTACAGGGAAGTTGGAACTGTTTTTT